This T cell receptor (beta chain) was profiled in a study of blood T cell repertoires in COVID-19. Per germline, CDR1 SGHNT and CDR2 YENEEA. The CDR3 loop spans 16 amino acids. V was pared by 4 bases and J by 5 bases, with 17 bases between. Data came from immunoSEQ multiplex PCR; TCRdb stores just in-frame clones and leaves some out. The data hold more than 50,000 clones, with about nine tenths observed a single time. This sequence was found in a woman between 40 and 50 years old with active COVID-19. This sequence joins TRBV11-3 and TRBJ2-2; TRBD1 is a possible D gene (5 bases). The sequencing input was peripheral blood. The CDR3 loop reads CASSSWARVGTGELFF. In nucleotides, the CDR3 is TGTGCCAGCAGCTCCTGGGCCAGGGTGGGAACCGGGGAGCTGTTTTTT.